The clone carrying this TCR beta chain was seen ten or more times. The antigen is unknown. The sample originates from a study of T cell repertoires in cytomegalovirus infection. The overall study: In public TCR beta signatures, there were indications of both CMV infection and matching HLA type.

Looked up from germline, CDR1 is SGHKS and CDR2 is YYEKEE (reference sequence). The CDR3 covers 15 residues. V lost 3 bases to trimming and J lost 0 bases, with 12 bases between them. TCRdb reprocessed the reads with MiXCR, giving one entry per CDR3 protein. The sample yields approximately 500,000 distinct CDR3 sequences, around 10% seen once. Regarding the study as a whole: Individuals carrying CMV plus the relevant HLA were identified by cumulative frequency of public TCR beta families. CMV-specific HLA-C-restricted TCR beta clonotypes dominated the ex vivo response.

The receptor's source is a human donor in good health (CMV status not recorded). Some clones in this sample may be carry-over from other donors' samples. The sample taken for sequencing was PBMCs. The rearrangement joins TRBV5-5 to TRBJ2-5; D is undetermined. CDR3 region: CASSSPDWYQETQYF. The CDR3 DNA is TGTGCCAGCAGCTCACCTGACTGGTACCAAGAGACCCAGTACTTC.